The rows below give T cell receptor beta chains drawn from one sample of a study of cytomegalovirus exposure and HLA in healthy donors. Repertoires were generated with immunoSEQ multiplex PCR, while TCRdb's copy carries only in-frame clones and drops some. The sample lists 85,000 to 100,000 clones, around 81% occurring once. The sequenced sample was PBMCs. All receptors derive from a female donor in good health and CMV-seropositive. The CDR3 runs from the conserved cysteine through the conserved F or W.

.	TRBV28	CASTRDRVYHEQYF
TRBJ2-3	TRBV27	CASRLRLARTDTQYF
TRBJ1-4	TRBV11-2	CASSSGPTNEKLFF
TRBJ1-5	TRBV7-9	CASSLSGGDQPQHF
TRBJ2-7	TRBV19	CASSTGLAGSYEQYF
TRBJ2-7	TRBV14	CASSRPRGGTNYEQYF
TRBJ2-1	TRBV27	CASSSDEGNEQFF
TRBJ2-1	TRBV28	CASVSGQGRDNEQFF
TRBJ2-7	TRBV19	CASSQTGIIYEQYF
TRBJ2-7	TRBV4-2	CASSQPGSSSYEQYF
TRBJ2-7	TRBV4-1	CASSQGGQVILF
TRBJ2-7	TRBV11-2	CASSWALGMLYEQYF
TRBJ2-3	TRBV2	CASRGGLVVTDTQYF
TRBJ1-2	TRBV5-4	CASSSDTQYGYTF
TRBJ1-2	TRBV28	CASSLTGGNYGYTF
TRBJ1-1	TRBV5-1	CASNDRGGTEAFF
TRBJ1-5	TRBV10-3	CAISESSTGSSNQPQHF
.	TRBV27	CASSLGLQIIYEQYF
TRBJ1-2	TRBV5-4	CASSSSRAWGNGYTF
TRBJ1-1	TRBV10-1	CASSESRGTNTEAFF
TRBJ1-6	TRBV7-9	CSSSPIRKPLHF
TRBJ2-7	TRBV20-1	CSVYGLTEQYF